The clone carrying this TCR beta chain was found a few times. What it binds is not known. This sample was taken from a study of post-analysis software for immune sequencing data. The overall study: Several disease courses (relapsing-remitting, secondary progressive and progressive-relapsing) of multiple sclerosis were included. Overall study results and limits: F-measure co-clustering was strong for batch-matched samples. Higher frequency in patients than in controls was seen for about five TRBV segments, with TRBV5-6, TRBV5-1 and TRBV20-1 among them. Controls' normalized Chao1 diversity significantly exceeded that of multiple sclerosis patients.

Incorporated into the TCR beta cDNA libraries were unique molecular identifiers, which served to reduce PCR and sequencing biases. MiXCR was run by TCRdb on the PCR reads, yielding one entry per CDR3 protein. This sample yields hundreds of thousands of distinct CDR3 sequences, of which roughly 45% are seen a single time; around 1.7% belongs to the top ten. The CDR3 is made up of 13 amino acids. The germline V and J ends were trimmed by 2 bases and 4 bases, with 9 bases remaining between them. Germline assignment: CDR1 MNHEY and CDR2 SVGAGI. This receptor was obtained from a girl aged 5-17 years with multiple sclerosis. The rearrangement joins TRBV6-5 to TRBJ2-7, with D tentatively TRBD1 or TRBD2 (5 bases each). Material for sequencing was blood. This CDR3 is CASSYRDGYEQYF. The CDR3 DNA follows: TGTGCCAGCAGTTACCGGGACGGTTACGAGCAGTACTTC.